What follows describes a single T cell receptor (beta chain). Antigen unknown. The study ran its PCR with 60 Vbeta and 13 Jbeta primers. Assay: immunoSEQ multiplex PCR; the TCRdb copy retains only in-frame clones and omits some. The table for this sample gives 150,000 or so clones. These data are taken from a study of cytomegalovirus exposure and HLA in healthy donors. Study conclusions and caveats: It emerged from a later analysis that several of the most significant clusters appeared to be linked to common viral pathogens.

Trimming left V 1 base short and J 0 bases short, with 14 bases between. The CDR3 consists of 17 residues. Germline CDR1 reads SGHKS; CDR2 reads YYEKEE (reference sequence). The TCR originated in a young woman in good health and CMV-seronegative. The source material was PBMCs. The chain combines TRBV5-5 with TRBJ1-3, with a tentative D call TRBD1 (5 bases). For the CDR3, the DNA is TGTGCCAGCAGCTTGTTTTGGGGCGCCTTCTCTGGAAACACCATATATTTT. Translated, it gives CASSLFWGAFSGNTIYF.